This T cell receptor (beta chain) was sequenced for a study of blood T cell repertoires in COVID-19. In germline, CDR1 is MNHEY, CDR2 SMNVEV (reference sequence). The CDR3 has 11 amino acids. Between the trimmed V and J ends, which lost 9 bases and 6 bases, there was a span of 8 bases. Libraries were prepared by immunoSEQ multiplex PCR; TCRdb keeps only in-frame clonotypes and omits some of them. The sample lists roughly 300,000 clones; around 87% were seen once. The sample comprised peripheral blood. This TCR came from a woman aged 45-65 years who had recovered from COVID-19. The chain carries TRBV27 and TRBJ2-2, with a possible D match to TRBD1 (5 bases). Written as DNA, the CDR3 is TGTGCCAGGTCCAGGGCCGGGGAGCTGTTTTTT. Protein product: CARSRAGELFF.